A selection of T cell receptor beta chains follows, all from one sample in a study of regulatory T cells in long-lasting Graves disease. TCRdb re-derived calls from the multiplex PCR reads in MiXCR, one entry per CDR3 protein. The sample consists of under 300,000 distinct CDR3 sequences, around 18% of them appearing once. These same records also appear under a second study, on T cells in Graves' hyperthyroidism and ophthalmopathy.

The sample was peripheral blood mononuclear cells (PBMCs), taken at new diagnosis, from a patient treated with antithyroid drugs. These receptors all stem from a woman in her twenties or thirties with Graves disease. Each CDR3 is given with its conserved first and last residue. D genes are given only for firm matches. Some rows have no size entry. The others give once, few or many, or a class for an expanded clone.

>TRBV5-1|TRBD1|TRBJ1-1|14|many
TGTGCCAGCAGCTGGGGACAGATGAACACTGAAGCTTTCTTT
CASSWGQMNTEAFF
>TRBV14|-|TRBJ1-3|14|many
TGTGCCAGCAGCCATGGGACATTTGGAAACACCATATATTTT
CASSHGTFGNTIYF
>TRBV5-8|-|TRBJ1-1|15|many
TGTGCCAGCAACCTGGGGCAGACACCGAACACTGAAGCTTTCTTT
CASNLGQTPNTEAFF
>TRBV11-2|-|TRBJ2-7|14|-
TGTGCCAGCAGCTTAGGGGACGCTTCCTACGAGCAGTACTTC
CASSLGDASYEQYF
>TRBV2|-|TRBJ1-2|17|-
TGTGCCAGCATCAGGACGGGGCGGCGGGGGACGTTTAATGGCTACACCTTC
CASIRTGRRGTFNGYTF
>TRBV12-3/TRBV12-4|-|TRBJ2-5|14|many
TGTGCCAGCAGTTCCCGAAGGGCCCAAGAGACCCAGTACTTC
CASSSRRAQETQYF
>TRBV12-3/TRBV12-4|-|TRBJ1-5|14|-
TGTGCCAGCAGTGCACAGGAGTTTAATCAGCCCCAGCATTTT
CASSAQEFNQPQHF
>TRBV18|-|TRBJ2-7|14|many
TGTGCCAGCTCAGGACTCGACAGTTCCTACGAGCAGTACTTC
CASSGLDSSYEQYF
>TRBV20-1|-|TRBJ1-1|13|few
TGCAGTGAGGAAGTGACGGAGAACACTGAAGCTTTCTTT
CSEEVTENTEAFF
>TRBV29-1|-|TRBJ1-2|16|-
TGCAGCGTCGGGGACTCAGGTGGGGGTAGTAACTATGGCTACACCTTC
CSVGDSGGGSNYGYTF
>TRBV20-1|TRBD1|TRBJ1-3|15|many
TGCAGTGCTAGGGGACAGGTCCAACAAGGAAACACCATATATTTT
CSARGQVQQGNTIYF
>TRBV20-1|-|TRBJ2-2|14|few
TGCAGTGCTAGAGGGGGTCGGAACACCGGGGAGCTGTTTTTT
CSARGGRNTGELFF
>TRBV6-1|-|TRBJ1-5|11|many
TGTGCCAGCGGACCCCATCAGCCCCAGCATTTT
CASGPHQPQHF
>TRBV5-5|-|TRBJ1-2|15|few
TGTGCCAGCAGCTTGGCCTTCGGGGCCAACTATGGCTACACCTTC
CASSLAFGANYGYTF
>TRBV2|-|TRBJ1-2|13|many
TGTGCCAGCAGTGGAGACAGATACTATGGCTACACCTTC
CASSGDRYYGYTF
>TRBV5-6|-|TRBJ1-6|17|-
TGTGCCAGCAGCGTTGTGTGGGGCGGGAAAGCAACTTCACCCCTCCACTTT
CASSVVWGGKATSPLHF
>TRBV4-2|-|TRBJ2-7|12|many
TGTGCCAGCAGCTATGCTCGGGGGGAGCAGTACTTC
CASSYARGEQYF
>TRBV20-1|-|TRBJ2-5|14|-
TGCAGTGCTAGAGCGGAGGGGGCTGGGGAGACCCAGTACTTC
CSARAEGAGETQYF
>TRBV6-1|-|TRBJ2-1|14|many
TGTGCCAGCAGTGAAAGGGTAACCTACAATGAGCAGTTCTTC
CASSERVTYNEQFF
>TRBV18|-|TRBJ2-7|15|many
TGTGCCAGCTCACCTACCGGGACGGACCTCTACGAGCAGTACTTC
CASSPTGTDLYEQYF
>TRBV4-1|TRBD2|TRBJ2-5|16|many
TGCGCCAGCAGCCAAGTCGAGCGGGGGGGCGGGGAGACCCAGTACTTC
CASSQVERGGGETQYF
>TRBV27|TRBD1|TRBJ1-2|13|many
TGTGCCAGCAGTATCGACAGGGAACGGGGCTACACCTTC
CASSIDRERGYTF
>TRBV5-1|-|TRBJ2-7|14|many
TGCGCCAGCAGCTTGTCCGGCAGGGGCTACGAGCAGTACTTC
CASSLSGRGYEQYF
>TRBV12-3/TRBV12-4|TRBD1|TRBJ2-1|16|many
TGTGCCAGCAGTTTGTGGGACAGGGGGCGTGACGGTGAGCAGTTCTTC
CASSLWDRGRDGEQFF
>TRBV10-3|TRBD1|TRBJ2-2|14|-
TGTGCCAGCCGGGACAGGGGGAGGTCCGGGGAGCTGTTTTTT
CASRDRGRSGELFF
>TRBV6-5|-|TRBJ1-1|15|-
TGTGCCAGCAGTTCCCCGGGGGGGATGAACACTGAAGCTTTCTTT
CASSSPGGMNTEAFF
>TRBV9|-|TRBJ2-3|13|-
TGTGCCAGCAGCGTAGAGGGAACAGATACGCAGTATTTT
CASSVEGTDTQYF
>TRBV9|-|TRBJ1-1|15|many
TGTGCCAGCAGCGTAGCGTCCCCCGGGAACACTGAAGCTTTCTTT
CASSVASPGNTEAFF
>TRBV7-9|-|TRBJ1-5|13|many
TGTGCCAGCAGCTACGAAAGCAATCAGCCCCAGCATTTT
CASSYESNQPQHF
>TRBV6-2/TRBV6-3|TRBD2|TRBJ2-2|16|many
TGTGCCAGCAGTGATGGTAGCGGGGGATACACCGGGGAGCTGTTTTTT
CASSDGSGGYTGELFF
>TRBV20-1|-|TRBJ2-1|11|-
TGCAGTGCTAGTAGGGCAGAGGAGCAGTTCTTC
CSASRAEEQFF
>TRBV5-1|-|TRBJ2-1|15|many
TGCGCCAGCAGCTTGACGGGGGGCCGACACAATGAGCAGTTCTTC
CASSLTGGRHNEQFF
>TRBV6-2/TRBV6-3|TRBD1|TRBJ2-7|14|many
TGTGCCAGCACTTCCGGACAGGGGTTATACGAGCAGTACTTC
CASTSGQGLYEQYF
>TRBV29-1|TRBD1|TRBJ2-5|14|many
TGCAGCGCCCCCGAGACAGGGACCCGGGAGACCCAGTACTTC
CSAPETGTRETQYF
>TRBV20-1|-|TRBJ1-1|15|many
TGCAGTGCTAGATTTCTCGGACCGGGGAACACTGAAGCTTTCTTT
CSARFLGPGNTEAFF
>TRBV14|-|TRBJ2-7|15|many
TGTGCCAGCAGCCAAGACCCCGGCAGCCCCTACGAGCAGTACTTC
CASSQDPGSPYEQYF
>TRBV7-2|TRBD2|TRBJ2-1|17|-
TGTGCCAGCAGCTTAGTGGCTAGCGGGGGGGCCGGGAATGAGCAGTTCTTC
CASSLVASGGAGNEQFF